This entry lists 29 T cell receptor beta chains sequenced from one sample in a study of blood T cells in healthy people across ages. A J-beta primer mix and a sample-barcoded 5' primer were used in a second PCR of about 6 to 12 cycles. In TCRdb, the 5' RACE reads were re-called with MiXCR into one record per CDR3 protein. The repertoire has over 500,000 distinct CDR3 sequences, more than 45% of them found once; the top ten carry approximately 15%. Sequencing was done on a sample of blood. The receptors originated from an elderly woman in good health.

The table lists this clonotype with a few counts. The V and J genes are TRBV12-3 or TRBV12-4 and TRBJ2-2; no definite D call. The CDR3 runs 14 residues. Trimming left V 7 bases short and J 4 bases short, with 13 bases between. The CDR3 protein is CASTRSATTGELFF. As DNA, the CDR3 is TGTGCCAGCACCAGATCAGCCACCACCGGGGAGCTGTTTTTT.

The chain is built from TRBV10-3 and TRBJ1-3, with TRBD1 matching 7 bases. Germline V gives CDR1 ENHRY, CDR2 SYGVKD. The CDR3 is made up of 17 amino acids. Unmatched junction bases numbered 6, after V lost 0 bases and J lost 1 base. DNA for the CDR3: TGTGCCATCAGTGAGTCCAGACAGGGAGGGTCTGGAAACACCATATATTTT. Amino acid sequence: CAISESRQGGSGNTIYF.

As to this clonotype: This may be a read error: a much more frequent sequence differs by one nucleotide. The CDR3 DNA sequence: TGTGCCAGCAGCGTAGACAGTCGCCAAGAAAAACTGTTTTTT. Translated, it gives CASSVDSRQEKLFF. This rearrangement joins TRBV7-2 to TRBJ1-4, with D perhaps TRBD1 (5 bases). Per the germline V gene, CDR1 is SGHTA and CDR2 is FQGNSA. CDR3 size: 14 residues. The ends were cut back, 5 bases at V and 8 bases at J, with 15 bases in the middle.

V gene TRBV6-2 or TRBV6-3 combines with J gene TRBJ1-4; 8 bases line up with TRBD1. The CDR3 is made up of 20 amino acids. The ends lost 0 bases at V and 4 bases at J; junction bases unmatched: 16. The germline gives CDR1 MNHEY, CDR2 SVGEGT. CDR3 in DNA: TGTGCCAGCAGTTACTCGGAAAGAGACAGGGGAAGAGGTTTTAATGAAAAACTGTTTTTT. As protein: CASSYSERDRGRGFNEKLFF.

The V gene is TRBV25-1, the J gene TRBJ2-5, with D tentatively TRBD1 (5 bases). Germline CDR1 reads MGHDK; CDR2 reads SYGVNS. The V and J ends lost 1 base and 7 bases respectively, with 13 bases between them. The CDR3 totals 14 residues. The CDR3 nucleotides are TGTGCCAGCAGTGAATCCCAGGGCTGGGCGACCCAGTACTTC. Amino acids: CASSESQGWATQYF.

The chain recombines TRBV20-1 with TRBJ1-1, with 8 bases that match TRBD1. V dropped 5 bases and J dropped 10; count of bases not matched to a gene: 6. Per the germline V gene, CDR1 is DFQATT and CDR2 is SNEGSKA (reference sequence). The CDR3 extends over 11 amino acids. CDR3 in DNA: TGCAGTGCTCCGAAAACAGGGGGAGCTTTCTTT. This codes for CSAPKTGGAFF.

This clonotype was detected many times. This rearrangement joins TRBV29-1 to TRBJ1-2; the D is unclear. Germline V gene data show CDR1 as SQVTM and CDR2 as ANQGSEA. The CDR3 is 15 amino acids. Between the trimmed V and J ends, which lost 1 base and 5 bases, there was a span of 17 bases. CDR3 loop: CSVEGPGRQPYGYTF. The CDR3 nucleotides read TGCAGCGTTGAAGGGCCTGGACGCCAGCCTTATGGCTACACCTTC.

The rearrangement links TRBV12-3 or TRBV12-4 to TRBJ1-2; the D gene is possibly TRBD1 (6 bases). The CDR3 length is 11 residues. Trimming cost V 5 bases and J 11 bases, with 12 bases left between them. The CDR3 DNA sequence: TGTGCCAGCAGTAGCAGGACAGCGTACACCTTC. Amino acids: CASSSRTAYTF.

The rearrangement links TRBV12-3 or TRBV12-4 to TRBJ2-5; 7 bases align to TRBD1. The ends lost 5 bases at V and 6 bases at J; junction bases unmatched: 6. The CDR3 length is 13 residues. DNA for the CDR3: TGTGCCAGCAGTGTGAACAGGGGAAAGACCCAGTACTTC. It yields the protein CASSVNRGKTQYF.

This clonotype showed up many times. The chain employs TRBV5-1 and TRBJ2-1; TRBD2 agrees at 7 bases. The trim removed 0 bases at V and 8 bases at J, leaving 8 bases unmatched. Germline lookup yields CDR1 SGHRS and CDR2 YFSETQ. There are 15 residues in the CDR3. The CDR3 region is CASSLAAGAMYEQFF. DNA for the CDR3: TGCGCCAGCAGCTTGGCGGCGGGAGCGATGTATGAGCAGTTCTTC. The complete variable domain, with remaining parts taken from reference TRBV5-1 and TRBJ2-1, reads KAGVTQTPRYLIKTRGQQVTLSCSPISGHRSVSWYQQTPGQGLQFLFEYFSETQRNKGNFPGRFSGRQFSNSRSEMNVSTLELGDSALYLCASSLAAGAMYEQFFGPGTRLTVL.

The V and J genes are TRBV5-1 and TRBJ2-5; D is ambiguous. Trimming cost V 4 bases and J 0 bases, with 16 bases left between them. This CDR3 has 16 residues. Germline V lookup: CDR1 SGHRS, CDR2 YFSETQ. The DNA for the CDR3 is TGCGCCAGCAGCCCACAAGGCGCGATCTACCAAGAGACCCAGTACTTC. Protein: CASSPQGAIYQETQYF.

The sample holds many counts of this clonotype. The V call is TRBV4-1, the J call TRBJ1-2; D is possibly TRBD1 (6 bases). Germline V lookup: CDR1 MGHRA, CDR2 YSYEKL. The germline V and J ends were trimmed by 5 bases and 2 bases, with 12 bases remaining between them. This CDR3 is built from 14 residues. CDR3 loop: CASSYIRGNYGYTF. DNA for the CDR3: TGCGCCAGCAGCTATATCAGGGGCAACTATGGCTACACCTTC.

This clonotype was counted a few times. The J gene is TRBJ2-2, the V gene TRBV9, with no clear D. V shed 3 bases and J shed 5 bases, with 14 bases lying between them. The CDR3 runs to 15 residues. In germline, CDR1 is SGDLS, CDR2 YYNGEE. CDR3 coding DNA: TGTGCCAGCAGCGCCTACTCCGGAGATACCGGGGAGCTGTTTTTT. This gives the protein CASSAYSGDTGELFF.

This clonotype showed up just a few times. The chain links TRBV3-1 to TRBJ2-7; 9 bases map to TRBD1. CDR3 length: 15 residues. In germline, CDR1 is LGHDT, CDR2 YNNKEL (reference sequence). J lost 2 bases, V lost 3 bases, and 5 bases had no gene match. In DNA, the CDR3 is TGTGCCAGCAGCCATGGGGGACAGGGAACCTACGAGCAGTACTTC. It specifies CASSHGGQGTYEQYF.

The CDR3 protein is CSVARGQYENIQYF. Written as DNA, the CDR3 is TGCAGCGTGGCCCGAGGACAGTATGAAAACATTCAGTACTTC. V gene TRBV29-1 combines with J gene TRBJ2-4; D may be TRBD1 (6 bases). The V gene lost 6 bases and the J gene lost 5 bases, with 17 bases spanning the gap. The CDR3 totals 14 residues. Germline CDR1 SQVTM, CDR2 ANQGSEA. The entire variable domain, with the rest obtained from reference TRBV29-1 and TRBJ2-4, is as follows: SAVISQKPSRDICQRGTSLTIQCQVDSQVTMMFWYRQQPGQSLTLIATANQGSEATYESGFVIDKFPISRPNLTFSTLTVSNMSPEDSSIYLCSVARGQYENIQYFGAGTRLSVL.

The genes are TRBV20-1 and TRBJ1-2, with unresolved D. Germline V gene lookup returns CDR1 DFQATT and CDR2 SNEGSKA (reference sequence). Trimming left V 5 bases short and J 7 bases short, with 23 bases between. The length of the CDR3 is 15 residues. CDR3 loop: CSAGRSRALEGGYTF. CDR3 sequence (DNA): TGCAGTGCTGGCAGATCTAGGGCTCTGGAGGGTGGCTACACCTTC.

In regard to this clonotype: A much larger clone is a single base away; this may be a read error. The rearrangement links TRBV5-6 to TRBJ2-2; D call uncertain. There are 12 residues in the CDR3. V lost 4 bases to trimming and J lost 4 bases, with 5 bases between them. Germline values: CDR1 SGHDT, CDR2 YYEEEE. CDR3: CASSRITGELFF. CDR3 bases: TGTGCCAGCAGCCGGATCACCGGGGAGCTGTTTTTT.

The CDR3, as DNA: TGTGCCTGGAGTTCGGGGACAAGAGGAGACGAGCAGTACTTC. It codes for CAWSSGTRGDEQYF. The chain links TRBV30 to TRBJ2-7; a weak D match, TRBD1 (6 bases). The CDR3 is 14 amino acids. Germline loops: CDR1 GTSNPN, CDR2 SVGIG (reference sequence). V lost 2 bases and J lost 5, with 16 bases in between.

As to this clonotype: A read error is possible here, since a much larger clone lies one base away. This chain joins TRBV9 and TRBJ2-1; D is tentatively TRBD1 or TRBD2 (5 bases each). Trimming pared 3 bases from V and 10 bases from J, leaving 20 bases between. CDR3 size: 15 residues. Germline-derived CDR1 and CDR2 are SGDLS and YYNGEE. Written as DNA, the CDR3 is TGTGCCAGCAGCGGAGGCCCCTTTACCGAGGGGGAGCAGTTCTTC. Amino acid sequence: CASSGGPFTEGEQFF.

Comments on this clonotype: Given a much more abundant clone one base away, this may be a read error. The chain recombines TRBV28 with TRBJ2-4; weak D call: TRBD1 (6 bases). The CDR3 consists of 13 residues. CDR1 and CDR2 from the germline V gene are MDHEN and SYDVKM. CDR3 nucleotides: TGTGCCAGTCAACAGGGAGCCAAAAACATTCGGTACTTC. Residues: CASQQGAKNIRYF.

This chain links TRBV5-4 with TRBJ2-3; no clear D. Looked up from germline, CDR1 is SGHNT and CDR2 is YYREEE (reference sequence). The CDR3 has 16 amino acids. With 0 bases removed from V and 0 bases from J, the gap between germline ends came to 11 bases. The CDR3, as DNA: TGTGCCAGCAGCTTGGTGCCAGGCCTTAGCACAGATACGCAGTATTTT. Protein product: CASSLVPGLSTDTQYF. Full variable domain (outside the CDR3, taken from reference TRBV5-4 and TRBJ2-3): ETGVTQSPTHLIKTRGQQVTLRCSSQSGHNTVSWYQQALGQGPQFIFQYYREEENGRGNFPPRFSGLQFPNYSSELNVNALELDDSALYLCASSLVPGLSTDTQYFGPGTRLTVL.

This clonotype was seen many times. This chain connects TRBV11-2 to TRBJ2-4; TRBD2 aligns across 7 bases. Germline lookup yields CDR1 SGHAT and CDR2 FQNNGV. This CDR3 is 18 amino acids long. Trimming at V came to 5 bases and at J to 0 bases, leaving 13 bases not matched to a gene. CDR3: CASSPPPTSVLAKNIQYF. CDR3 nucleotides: TGTGCCAGCAGCCCACCCCCTACTAGCGTCCTAGCCAAAAACATTCAGTACTTC.

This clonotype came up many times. The DNA of the CDR3 is TGTGCCAGCAGTGACCCCTATAGTGAGCAGTTCTTC. Its translation is CASSDPYSEQFF. The gene calls are TRBV2 and TRBJ2-1; D uncertain. CDR1 and CDR2 from the germline V gene are SNHLY and FYNNEI. CDR3 length: 12 amino acids. V lost 3 bases and J 9 bases, leaving 9 bases between the germline ends.

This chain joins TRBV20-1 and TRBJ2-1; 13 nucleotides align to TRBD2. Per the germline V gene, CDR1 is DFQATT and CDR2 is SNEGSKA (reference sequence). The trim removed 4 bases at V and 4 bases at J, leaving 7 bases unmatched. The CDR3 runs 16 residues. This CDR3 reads CSANGLAGDLYNEQFF. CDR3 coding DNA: TGCAGTGCTAACGGACTAGCGGGGGATTTATACAATGAGCAGTTCTTC.

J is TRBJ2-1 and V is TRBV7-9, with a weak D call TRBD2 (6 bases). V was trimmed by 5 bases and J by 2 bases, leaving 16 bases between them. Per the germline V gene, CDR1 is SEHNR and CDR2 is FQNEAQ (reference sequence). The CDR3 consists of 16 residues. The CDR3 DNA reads TGTGCCAGCAGCAAAGAAACCAGGAGGGCCTACAATGAGCAGTTCTTC. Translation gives CASSKETRRAYNEQFF.

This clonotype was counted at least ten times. This CDR3 reads CASSLLWAGTSTDTQYF. CDR3 nucleotide sequence: TGTGCCAGCAGTTTACTGTGGGCGGGAACTAGCACAGATACGCAGTATTTT. The V and J genes are TRBV12-3 or TRBV12-4 and TRBJ2-3, with D possibly matching TRBD2 (6 bases). Trimming cost V 2 bases and J 0 bases, with 15 bases left between them. This CDR3 has 17 amino acids.

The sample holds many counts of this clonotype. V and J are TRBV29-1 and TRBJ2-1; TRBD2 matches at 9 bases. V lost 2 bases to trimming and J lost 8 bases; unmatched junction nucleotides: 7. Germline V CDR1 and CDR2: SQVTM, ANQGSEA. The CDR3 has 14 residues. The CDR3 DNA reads TGCAGCGTTGAAATGGGACTAGCTGGGGATGAGCAGTTCTTC. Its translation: CSVEMGLAGDEQFF.

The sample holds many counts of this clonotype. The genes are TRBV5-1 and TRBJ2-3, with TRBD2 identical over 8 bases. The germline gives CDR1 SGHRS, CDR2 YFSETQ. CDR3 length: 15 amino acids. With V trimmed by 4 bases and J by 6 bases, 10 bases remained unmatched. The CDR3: CASSQAGAGIDTQYF. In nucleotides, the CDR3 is TGCGCCAGCAGCCAAGCGGGAGCGGGCATCGATACGCAGTATTTT.

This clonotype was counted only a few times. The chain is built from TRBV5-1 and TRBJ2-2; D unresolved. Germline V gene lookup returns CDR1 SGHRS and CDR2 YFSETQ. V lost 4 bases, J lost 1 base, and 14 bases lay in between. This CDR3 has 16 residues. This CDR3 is CASSPARLQNTGELFF. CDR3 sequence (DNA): TGCGCCAGCAGCCCCGCCAGACTGCAGAACACCGGGGAGCTGTTTTTT.